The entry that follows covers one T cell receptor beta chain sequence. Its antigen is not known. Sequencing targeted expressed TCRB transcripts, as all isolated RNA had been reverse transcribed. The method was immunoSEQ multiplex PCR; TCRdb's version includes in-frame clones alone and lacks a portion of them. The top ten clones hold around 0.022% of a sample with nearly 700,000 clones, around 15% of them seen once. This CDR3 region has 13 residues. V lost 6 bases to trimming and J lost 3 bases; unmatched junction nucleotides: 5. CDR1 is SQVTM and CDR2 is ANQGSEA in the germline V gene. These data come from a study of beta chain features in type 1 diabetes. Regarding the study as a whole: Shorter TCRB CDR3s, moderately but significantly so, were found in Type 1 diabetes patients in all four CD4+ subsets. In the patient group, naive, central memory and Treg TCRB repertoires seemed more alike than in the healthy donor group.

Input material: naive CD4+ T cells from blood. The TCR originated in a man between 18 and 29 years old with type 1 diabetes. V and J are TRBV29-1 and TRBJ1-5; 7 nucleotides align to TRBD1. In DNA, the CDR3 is TGCAGCGTGGTGACAGGGTACAATCAGCCCCAGCATTTT. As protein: CSVVTGYNQPQHF.